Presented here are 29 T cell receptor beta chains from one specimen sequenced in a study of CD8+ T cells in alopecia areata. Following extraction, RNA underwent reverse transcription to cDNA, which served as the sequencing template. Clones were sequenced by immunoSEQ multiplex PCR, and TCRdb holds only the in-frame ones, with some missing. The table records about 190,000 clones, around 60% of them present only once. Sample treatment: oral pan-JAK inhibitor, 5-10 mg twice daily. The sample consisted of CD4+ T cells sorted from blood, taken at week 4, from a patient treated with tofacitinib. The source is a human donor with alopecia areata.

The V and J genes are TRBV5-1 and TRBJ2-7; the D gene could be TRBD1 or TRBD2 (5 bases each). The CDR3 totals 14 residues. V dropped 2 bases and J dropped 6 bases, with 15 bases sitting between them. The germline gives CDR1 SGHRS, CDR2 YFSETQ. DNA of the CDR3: TGCGCCAGCAGCTTTGACGGGGCGAGGGGCGAGCAGTACTTC. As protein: CASSFDGARGEQYF.

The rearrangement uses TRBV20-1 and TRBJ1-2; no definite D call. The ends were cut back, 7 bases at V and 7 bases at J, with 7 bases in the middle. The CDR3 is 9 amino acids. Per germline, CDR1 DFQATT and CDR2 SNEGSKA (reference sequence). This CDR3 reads CSGAAGYTF. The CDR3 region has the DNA TGCAGTGGCGCAGCTGGCTACACCTTC.

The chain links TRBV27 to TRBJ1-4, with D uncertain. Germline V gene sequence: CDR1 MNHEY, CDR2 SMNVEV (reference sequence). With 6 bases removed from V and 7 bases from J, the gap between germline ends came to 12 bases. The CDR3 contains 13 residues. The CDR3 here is CASRRTLGEKLFF. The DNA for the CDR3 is TGTGCCAGCAGGAGGACCCTGGGTGAAAAACTGTTTTTT.

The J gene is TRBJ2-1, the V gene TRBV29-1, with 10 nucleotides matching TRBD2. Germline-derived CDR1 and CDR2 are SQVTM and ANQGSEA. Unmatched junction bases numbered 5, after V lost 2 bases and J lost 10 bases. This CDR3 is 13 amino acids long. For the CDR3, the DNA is TGCAGCGTTGAACTAGCGGGAGAATCCGAGCAGTTCTTC. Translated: CSVELAGESEQFF.

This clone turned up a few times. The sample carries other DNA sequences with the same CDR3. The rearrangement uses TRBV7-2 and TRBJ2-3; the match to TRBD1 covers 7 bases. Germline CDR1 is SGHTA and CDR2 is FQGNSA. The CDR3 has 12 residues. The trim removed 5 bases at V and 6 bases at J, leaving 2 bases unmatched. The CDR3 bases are TGTGCCAGCAGCGAGGGGGCGGATACGCAGTATTTT. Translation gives CASSEGADTQYF.

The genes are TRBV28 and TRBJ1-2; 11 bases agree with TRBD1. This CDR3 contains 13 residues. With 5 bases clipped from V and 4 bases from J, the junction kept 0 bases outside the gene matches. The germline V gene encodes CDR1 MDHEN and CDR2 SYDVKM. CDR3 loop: CASSGTGGYGYTF. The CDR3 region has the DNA TGTGCCAGCAGTGGGACAGGGGGCTATGGCTACACCTTC.

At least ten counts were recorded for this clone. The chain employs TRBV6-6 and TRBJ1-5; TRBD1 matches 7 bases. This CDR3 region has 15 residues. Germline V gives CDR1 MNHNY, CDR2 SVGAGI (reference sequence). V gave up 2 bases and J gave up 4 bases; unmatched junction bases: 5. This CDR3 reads CASSYTGTENQPQHF. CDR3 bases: TGTGCCAGCAGTTACACGGGGACAGAGAATCAGCCCCAGCATTTT.

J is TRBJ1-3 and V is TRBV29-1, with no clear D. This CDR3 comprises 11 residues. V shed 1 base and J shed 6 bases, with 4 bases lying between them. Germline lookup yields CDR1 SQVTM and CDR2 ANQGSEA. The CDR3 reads CSVEGLNTIYF. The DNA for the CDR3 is TGCAGCGTTGAAGGGTTAAACACCATATATTTT.

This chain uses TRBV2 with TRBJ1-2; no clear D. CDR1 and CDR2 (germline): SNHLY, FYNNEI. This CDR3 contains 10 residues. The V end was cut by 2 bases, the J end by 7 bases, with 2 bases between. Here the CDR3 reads CASSESGYTF. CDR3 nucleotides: TGTGCCAGCAGTGAAAGTGGCTACACCTTC.

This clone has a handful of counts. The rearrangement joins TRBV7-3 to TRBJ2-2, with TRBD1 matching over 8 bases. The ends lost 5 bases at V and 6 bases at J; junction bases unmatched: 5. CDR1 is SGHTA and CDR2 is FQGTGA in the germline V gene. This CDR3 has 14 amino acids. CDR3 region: CASSQTGVAGELFF. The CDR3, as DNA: TGTGCCAGCAGCCAGACAGGGGTAGCCGGGGAGCTGTTTTTT.

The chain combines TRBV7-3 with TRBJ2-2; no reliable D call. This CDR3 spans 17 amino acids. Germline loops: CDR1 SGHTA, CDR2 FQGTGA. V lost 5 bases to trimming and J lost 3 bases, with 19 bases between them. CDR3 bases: TGTGCCAGCAGCCAAGACCACCAGAGACGGGACACCGGGGAGCTGTTTTTT. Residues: CASSQDHQRRDTGELFF.

The DNA of the CDR3 is TGCGCCAGCAGCTTGGGGGGACAGGGACAGACCCAGTACTTC. It specifies CASSLGGQGQTQYF. V gene TRBV5-1 combines with J gene TRBJ2-5, with 9 bases identical to TRBD1. This CDR3 has 14 amino acids. The J segment lost 6 bases and the V segment lost 0 bases, leaving 3 bases of the junction unmatched. Germline-derived CDR1 and CDR2 are SGHRS and YFSETQ.

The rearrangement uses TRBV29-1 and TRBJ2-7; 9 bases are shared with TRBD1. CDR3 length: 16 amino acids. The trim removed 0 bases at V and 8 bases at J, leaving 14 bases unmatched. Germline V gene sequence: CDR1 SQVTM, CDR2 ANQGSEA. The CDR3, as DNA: TGCAGCGTTGAAGAAGGCCTCGTAAGGACAGGGGCACAGCAGTACTTC. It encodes CSVEEGLVRTGAQQYF.

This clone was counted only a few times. The CDR3 region has the DNA TGTGCCAGCAGCGTAGCGAGAGGGAACTATGGCTACACCTTC. This encodes CASSVARGNYGYTF. The gene calls are TRBV9 and TRBJ1-2; D remains unclear. The germline V and J ends were trimmed by 0 bases and 2 bases, with 8 bases remaining between them. This CDR3 comprises 14 residues. Per the germline V gene, CDR1 is SGDLS and CDR2 is YYNGEE.

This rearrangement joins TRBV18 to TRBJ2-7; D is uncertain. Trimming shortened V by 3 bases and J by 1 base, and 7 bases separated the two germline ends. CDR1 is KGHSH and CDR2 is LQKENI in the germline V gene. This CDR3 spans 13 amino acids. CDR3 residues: CASSPTVSYEQYF. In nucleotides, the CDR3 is TGTGCCAGCTCACCCACAGTGTCCTACGAGCAGTACTTC.

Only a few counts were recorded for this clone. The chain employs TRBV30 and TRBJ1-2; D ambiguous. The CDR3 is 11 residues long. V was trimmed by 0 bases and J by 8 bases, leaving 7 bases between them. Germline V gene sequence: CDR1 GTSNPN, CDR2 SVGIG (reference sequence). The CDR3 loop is CAWSVRGGYTF. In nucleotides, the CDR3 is TGTGCCTGGAGTGTTCGAGGCGGCTACACCTTC.

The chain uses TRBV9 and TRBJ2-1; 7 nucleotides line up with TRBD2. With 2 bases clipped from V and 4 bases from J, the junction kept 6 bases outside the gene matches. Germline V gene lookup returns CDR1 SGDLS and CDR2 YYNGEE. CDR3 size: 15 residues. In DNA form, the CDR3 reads TGTGCCAGCAGCGTGGGAACTAGCGCATACAATGAGCAGTTCTTC. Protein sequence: CASSVGTSAYNEQFF.

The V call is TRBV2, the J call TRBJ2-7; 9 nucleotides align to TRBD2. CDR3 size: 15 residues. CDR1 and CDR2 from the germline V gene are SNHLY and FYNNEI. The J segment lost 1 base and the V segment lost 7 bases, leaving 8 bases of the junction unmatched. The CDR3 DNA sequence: TGTGCCAGCACCAGACTAGCGGTCTCTTCCTACGAGCAGTACTTC. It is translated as CASTRLAVSSYEQYF.

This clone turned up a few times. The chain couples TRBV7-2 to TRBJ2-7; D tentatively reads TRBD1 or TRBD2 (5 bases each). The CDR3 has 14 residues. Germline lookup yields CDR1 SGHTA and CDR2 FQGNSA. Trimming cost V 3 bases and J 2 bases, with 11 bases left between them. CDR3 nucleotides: TGTGCCAGCAGCTTCCGGGACGGGGCCTACGAGCAGTACTTC. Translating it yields CASSFRDGAYEQYF.

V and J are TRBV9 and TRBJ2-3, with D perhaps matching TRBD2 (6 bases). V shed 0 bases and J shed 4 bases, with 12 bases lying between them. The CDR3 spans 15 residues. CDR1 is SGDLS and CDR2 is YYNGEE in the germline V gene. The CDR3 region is CASSVGRGGADTQYF. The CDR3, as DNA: TGTGCCAGCAGCGTAGGGCGGGGCGGCGCAGATACGCAGTATTTT.

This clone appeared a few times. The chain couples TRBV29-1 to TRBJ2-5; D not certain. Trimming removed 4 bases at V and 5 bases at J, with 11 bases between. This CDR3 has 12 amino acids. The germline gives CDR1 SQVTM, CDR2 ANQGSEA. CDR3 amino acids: CSVVQLVETQYF. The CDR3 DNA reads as TGCAGCGTTGTGCAGTTGGTGGAGACCCAGTACTTC.

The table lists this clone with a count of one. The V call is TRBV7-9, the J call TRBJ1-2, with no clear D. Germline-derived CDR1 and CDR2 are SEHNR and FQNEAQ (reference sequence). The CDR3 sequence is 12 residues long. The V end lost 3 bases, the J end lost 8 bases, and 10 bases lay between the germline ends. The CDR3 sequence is CASSFVGSGYTF. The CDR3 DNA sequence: TGTGCCAGCAGCTTTGTTGGTTCCGGCTACACCTTC.

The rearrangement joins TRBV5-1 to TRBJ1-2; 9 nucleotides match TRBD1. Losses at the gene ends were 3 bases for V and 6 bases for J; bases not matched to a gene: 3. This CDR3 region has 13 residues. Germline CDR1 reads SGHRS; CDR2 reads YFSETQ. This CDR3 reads CASSWDRADGYTF. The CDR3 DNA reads TGCGCCAGCAGCTGGGACAGGGCGGATGGCTACACCTTC.

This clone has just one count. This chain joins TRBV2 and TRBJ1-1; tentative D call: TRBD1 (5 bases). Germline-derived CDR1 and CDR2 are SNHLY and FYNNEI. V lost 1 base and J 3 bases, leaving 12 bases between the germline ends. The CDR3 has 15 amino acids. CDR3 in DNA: TGTGCCAGCAGTGAAGTTTATACAGGACACACTGAAGCTTTCTTT. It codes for CASSEVYTGHTEAFF.

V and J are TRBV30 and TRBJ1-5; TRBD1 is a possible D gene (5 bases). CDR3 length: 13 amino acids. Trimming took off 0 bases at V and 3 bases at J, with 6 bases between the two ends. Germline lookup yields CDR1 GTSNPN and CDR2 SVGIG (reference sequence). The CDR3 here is CAWSVQVNQPQHF. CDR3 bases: TGTGCCTGGAGTGTACAGGTCAATCAGCCCCAGCATTTT.

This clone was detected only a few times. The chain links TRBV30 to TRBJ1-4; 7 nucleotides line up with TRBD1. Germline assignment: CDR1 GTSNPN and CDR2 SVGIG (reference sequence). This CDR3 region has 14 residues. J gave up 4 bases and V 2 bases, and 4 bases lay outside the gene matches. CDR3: CAWSPGTDNEKLFF. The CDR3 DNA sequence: TGTGCCTGGAGTCCCGGGACAGATAATGAAAAACTGTTTTTT.

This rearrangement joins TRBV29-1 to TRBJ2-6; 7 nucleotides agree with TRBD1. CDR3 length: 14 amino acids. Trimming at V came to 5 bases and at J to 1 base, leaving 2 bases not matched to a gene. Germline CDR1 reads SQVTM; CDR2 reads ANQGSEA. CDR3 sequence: CSVRQGSGANVLTF. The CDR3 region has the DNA TGCAGCGTTAGACAGGGTTCTGGGGCCAACGTCCTGACTTTC.

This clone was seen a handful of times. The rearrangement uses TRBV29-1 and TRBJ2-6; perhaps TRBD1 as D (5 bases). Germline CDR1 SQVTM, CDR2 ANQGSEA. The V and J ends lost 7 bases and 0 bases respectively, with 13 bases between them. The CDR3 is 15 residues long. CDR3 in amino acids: CSALPTVSGANVLTF. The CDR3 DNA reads TGCAGCGCCCTCCCGACAGTCTCTGGGGCCAACGTCCTGACTTTC.

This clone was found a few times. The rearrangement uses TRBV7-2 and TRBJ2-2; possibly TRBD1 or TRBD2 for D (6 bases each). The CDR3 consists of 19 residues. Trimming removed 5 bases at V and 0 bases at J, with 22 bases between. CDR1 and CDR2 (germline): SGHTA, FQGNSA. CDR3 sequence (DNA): TGTGCCAGCAGCCGGGGAACCGGGTGGGGGGCAGCGAACACCGGGGAGCTGTTTTTT. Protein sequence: CASSRGTGWGAANTGELFF.